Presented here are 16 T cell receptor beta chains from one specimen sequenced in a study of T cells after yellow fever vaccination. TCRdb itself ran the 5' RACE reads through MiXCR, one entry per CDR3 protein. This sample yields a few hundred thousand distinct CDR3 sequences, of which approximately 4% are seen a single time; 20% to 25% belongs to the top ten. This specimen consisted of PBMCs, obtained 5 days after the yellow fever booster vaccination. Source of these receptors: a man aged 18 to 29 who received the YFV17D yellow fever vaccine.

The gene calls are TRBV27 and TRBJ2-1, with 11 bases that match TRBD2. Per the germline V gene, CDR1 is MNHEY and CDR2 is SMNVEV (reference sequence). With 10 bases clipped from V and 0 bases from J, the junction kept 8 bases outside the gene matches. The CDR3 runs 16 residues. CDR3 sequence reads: CATRLAGGSSYNEQFF. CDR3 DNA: TGTGCCACGCGTCTAGCGGGGGGAAGCTCCTACAATGAGCAGTTCTTC.

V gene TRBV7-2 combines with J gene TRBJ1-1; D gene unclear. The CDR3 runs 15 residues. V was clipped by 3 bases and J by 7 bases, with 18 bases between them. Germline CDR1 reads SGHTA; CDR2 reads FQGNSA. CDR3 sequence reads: CASSFGLIRRGEAFF. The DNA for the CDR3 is TGTGCCAGCAGCTTCGGGCTAATTAGACGGGGTGAAGCTTTCTTT.

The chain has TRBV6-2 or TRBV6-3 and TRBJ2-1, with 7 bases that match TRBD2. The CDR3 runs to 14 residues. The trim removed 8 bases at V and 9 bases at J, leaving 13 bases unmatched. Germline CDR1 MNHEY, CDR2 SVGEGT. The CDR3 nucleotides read TGTGCCAGCGGGCGGACTAGGAGGGATACTGAGCAGTTCTTC. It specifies CASGRTRRDTEQFF.

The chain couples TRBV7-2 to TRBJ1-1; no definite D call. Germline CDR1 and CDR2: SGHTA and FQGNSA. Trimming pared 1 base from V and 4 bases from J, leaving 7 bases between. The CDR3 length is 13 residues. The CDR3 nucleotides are TGTGCCAGCAGCTTAGACCCAAGCACTGAAGCTTTCTTT. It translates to CASSLDPSTEAFF.

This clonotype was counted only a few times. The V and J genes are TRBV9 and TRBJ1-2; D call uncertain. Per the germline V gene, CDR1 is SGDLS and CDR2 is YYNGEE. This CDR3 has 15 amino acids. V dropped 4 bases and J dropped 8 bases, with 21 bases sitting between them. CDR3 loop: CASSPDGLQGGGYTF. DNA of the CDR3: TGTGCCAGCAGCCCAGATGGATTACAAGGAGGCGGCTACACCTTC.

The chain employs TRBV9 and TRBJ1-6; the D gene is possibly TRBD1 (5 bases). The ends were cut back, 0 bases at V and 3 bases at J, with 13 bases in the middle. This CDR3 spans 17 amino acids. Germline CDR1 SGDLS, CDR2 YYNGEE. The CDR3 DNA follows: TGTGCCAGCAGCGTAGAAGGGGCCAGCCTCTATAATTCACCCCTCCACTTT. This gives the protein CASSVEGASLYNSPLHF.

CDR3 nucleotide sequence: TGTGCCAGCTCACCATTGATGGGCGGTGAGCAGTTCTTC. This translates into CASSPLMGGEQFF. V usage is TRBV18 and J usage is TRBJ2-1; D not certain. Germline lookup yields CDR1 KGHSH and CDR2 LQKENI. V was pared by 2 bases and J by 9 bases, with 11 bases between. The CDR3 is 13 amino acids.

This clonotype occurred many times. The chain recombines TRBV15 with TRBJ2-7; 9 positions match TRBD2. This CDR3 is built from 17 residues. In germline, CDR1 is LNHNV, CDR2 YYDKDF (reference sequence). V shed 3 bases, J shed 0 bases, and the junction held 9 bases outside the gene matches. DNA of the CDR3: TGTGCCACCAGCAGGTCGCGGGGGGGCCCGGACTCCTACGAGCAGTACTTC. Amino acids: CATSRSRGGPDSYEQYF.

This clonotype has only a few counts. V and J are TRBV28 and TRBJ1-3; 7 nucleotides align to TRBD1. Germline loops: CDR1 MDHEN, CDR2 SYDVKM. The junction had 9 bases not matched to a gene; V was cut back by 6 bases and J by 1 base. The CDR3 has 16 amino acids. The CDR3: CASSLGQPISGNTIYF. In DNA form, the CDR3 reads TGTGCCAGCAGCTTGGGACAGCCTATTTCTGGAAACACCATATATTTT. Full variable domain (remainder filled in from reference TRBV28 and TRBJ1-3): DVKVTQSSRYLVKRTGEKVFLECVQDMDHENMFWYRQDPGLGLRLIYFSYDVKMKEKGDIPEGYSVSREKKERFSLILESASTNQTSMYLCASSLGQPISGNTIYFGEGSWLTVV.

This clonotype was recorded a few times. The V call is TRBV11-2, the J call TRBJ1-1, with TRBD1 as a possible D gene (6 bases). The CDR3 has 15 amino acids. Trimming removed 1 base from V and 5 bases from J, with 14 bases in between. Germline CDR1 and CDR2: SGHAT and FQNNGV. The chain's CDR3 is CASSLGSGGLTEAFF. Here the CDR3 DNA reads TGTGCCAGCAGCTTAGGTTCCGGGGGCTTAACTGAAGCTTTCTTT.

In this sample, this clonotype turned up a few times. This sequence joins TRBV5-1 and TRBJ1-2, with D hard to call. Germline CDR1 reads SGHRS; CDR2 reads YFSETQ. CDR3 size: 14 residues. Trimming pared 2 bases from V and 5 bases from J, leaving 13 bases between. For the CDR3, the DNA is TGCGCCAGCAGCTTACCGACATCCACGTATGGCTACACCTTC. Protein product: CASSLPTSTYGYTF. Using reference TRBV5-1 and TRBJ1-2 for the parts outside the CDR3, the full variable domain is KAGVTQTPRYLIKTRGQQVTLSCSPISGHRSVSWYQQTPGQGLQFLFEYFSETQRNKGNFPGRFSGRQFSNSRSEMNVSTLELGDSALYLCASSLPTSTYGYTFGSGTRLTVV.

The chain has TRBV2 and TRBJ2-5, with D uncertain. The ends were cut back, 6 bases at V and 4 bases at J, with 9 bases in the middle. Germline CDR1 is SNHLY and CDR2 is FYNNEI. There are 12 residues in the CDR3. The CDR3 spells CASRAASETQYF. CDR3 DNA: TGTGCCAGCAGAGCCGCCTCAGAGACCCAGTACTTC.

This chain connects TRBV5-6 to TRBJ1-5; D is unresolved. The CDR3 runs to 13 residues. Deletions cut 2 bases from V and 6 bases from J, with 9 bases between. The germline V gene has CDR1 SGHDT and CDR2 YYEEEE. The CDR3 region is CASSFGWGQPQHF. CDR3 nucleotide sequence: TGTGCCAGCAGCTTTGGCTGGGGTCAGCCCCAGCATTTT.

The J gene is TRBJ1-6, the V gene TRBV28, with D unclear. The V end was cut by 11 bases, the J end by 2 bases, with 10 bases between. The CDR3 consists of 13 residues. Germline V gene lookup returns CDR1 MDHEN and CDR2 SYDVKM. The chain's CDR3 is CAAVGPYNSPLHF. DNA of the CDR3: TGTGCCGCCGTTGGGCCCTATAATTCACCCCTCCACTTT.

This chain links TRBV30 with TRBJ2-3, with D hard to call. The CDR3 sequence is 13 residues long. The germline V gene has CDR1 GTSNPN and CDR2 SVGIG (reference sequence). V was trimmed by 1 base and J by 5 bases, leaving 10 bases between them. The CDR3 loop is CAWSARVGDTQYF. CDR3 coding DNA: TGTGCCTGGAGTGCTAGGGTAGGAGATACGCAGTATTTT. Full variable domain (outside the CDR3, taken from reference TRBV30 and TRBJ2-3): SQTIHQWPATLVQPVGSPLSLECTVEGTSNPNLYWYRQAAGRGLQLLFYSVGIGQISSEVPQNLSASRPQDRQFILSSKKLLLSDSGFYLCAWSARVGDTQYFGPGTRLTVL.

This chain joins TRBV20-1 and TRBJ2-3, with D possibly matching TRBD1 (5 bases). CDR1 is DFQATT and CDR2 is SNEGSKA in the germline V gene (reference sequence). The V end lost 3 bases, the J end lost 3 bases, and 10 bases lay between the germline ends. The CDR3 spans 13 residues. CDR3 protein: CSASLQGTDTQYF. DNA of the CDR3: TGCAGTGCTAGTCTTCAGGGTACAGATACGCAGTATTTT.